Sequencing of this T cell receptor beta chain was carried out in a study of cytomegalovirus exposure and HLA in healthy donors listed by TCRdb under 2017. For the study in its entirety: The 650 to 800 repertoires of the first cohort and the 120 validation repertoires were produced on the same platform, according to a later analysis. The study was designed to test whether signatures of past pathogen exposure could be identified by cataloging public T cell receptors. A separate validation cohort of approximately 120 different subjects was used in addition to the approximately 610-subject first cohort. To predict cytomegalovirus infection status, the study brought together high-throughput TCR immunosequencing, statistical association of individual TCRs with disease status, and machine learning.

The donors belonged to the validation cohort of over a hundred subjects, which was separate from the roughly 670-subject first cohort. As for this clone: What this receptor recognizes is not known. The record has no base qualities; no much larger clone is one base away.

Overall study results and their limits: Across donors, most TCR sequences were observed very rarely, whereas some public TCRs were present in many individuals. The classifier was reported to diagnose cytomegalovirus status with high specificity and sensitivity in both the original and validation cohorts. All 120 or so repertoires were used to score co-occurrence in the validation cohort in a later analysis, because that analysis had no HLA typing for the cohort. It was suggested by the authors that the approach could potentially be generalized to other disease states and immunological phenotypes. In vitro tests confirmed that a few of the cytomegalovirus-associated TCR beta chains recognize cytomegalovirus antigens. In a later analysis, TCRs clustered in the first cohort were found to also tend to co-occur in the 110 or so validation repertoires, with roughly 93% of cluster scores above 0. The study gave a list of 150 to 200 TCR beta chains associated with cytomegalovirus.

Including cysteine and phenylalanine, the CDR3 has 13 amino acids. The sequence is cut down to CDR3 DNA, 39 bases in frame from base 1. The CDR1 and CDR2 encoded by the germline V gene are SGHTS and YDEGEE. V has 4 bases trimmed and J has 7 bases trimmed; junction bases matching no gene number 7. Preparation of the library involved the immunoSEQ multiplex PCR assay. The authors processed their data as follows. To diagnose cytomegalovirus status from the catalog of TCR beta chain sequences, a statistical classification framework was built. TCRdb holds this immuneACCESS table with in-frame rearrangements only. Some clones are missing; in checked studies, unresolved V genes explain under half, and the rest has no known cause. V and J calls plus clone size are reproduced from that table; the DNA served to infer D and trimming. This sample holds roughly 68,000 clones; more than 95% were observed only once. Jointly, the top ten make up 2% to 2.5% of the sample.

The rearranged chain carries TRBV5-8 and TRBJ1-1, and 7 junctional nucleotides match TRBD1. Specimen: PBMCs. The source is a young man in good health and CMV-seronegative. This receptor has the CDR3 CASSHRGSSEAFF. The nucleotides are TGTGCCAGCAGCCACAGGGGAAGCAGTGAAGCTTTCTTT.